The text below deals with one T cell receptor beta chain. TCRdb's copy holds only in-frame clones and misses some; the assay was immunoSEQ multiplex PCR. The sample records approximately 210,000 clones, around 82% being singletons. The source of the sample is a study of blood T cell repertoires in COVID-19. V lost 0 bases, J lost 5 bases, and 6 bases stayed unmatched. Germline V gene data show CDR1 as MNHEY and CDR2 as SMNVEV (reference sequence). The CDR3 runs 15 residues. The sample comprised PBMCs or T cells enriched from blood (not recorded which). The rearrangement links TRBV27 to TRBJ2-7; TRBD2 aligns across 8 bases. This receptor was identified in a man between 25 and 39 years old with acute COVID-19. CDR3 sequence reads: CASSLSTGGANEQYF. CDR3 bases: TGTGCCAGCAGTTTATCGACGGGGGGGGCCAACGAGCAGTACTTC.